Listed below are T cell receptor beta chains from one sample, sequenced in a study of molecular identifiers for immune sequencing clone quantification. TCRdb independently ran MiXCR on the PCR reads; one entry per CDR3 protein. Among 40,000 to 45,000 distinct CDR3 sequences listed, about a fifth were seen once. The source material was naive CD8+ T cells from blood, with Jurkat cell RNA spiked in. These receptors originate from a human donor in good health. Some libraries in this study had Jurkat cell RNA spiked in. CDR3s include the opening cysteine and the closing phenylalanine or tryptophan.

j_gene: TRBJ2-3; v_gene: TRBV9; CDR3aa: CASSDPTGSRGDTQYF
j_gene: TRBJ2-3; v_gene: TRBV9; CDR3aa: CASSIAGGYTDTQYF
j_gene: TRBJ2-3; v_gene: TRBV29-1; CDR3aa: CSEQEAYTQYF
j_gene: TRBJ2-3; v_gene: TRBV7-2; CDR3aa: CASSLYGTPTDTQYF
j_gene: TRBJ2-5; v_gene: TRBV7-9; CDR3aa: CASSLETQYF
j_gene: TRBJ1-5; v_gene: TRBV12-3/TRBV12-4; CDR3aa: CASSFMGNREPQHF
j_gene: TRBJ2-1; v_gene: TRBV7-6; CDR3aa: CASSLALAGEYNEQFF
j_gene: TRBJ2-1; v_gene: TRBV27; CDR3aa: CASSLSGGYSERFF
j_gene: TRBJ2-1; v_gene: TRBV12-3/TRBV12-4; CDR3aa: CASSQAVNNEQFF
j_gene: TRBJ1-1; v_gene: TRBV7-9; CDR3aa: CASSLGTGMNTEAFF
j_gene: TRBJ1-4; v_gene: TRBV4-1; CDR3aa: CASSQADRAGEKLFF
j_gene: TRBJ1-1; v_gene: TRBV27; CDR3aa: CASGSLGSEAFF
j_gene: TRBJ2-7; v_gene: TRBV12-3/TRBV12-4; CDR3aa: CASSFGLESYEQYF
j_gene: TRBJ2-3; v_gene: TRBV4-3; CDR3aa: CASSQLRDREFADTQYF
j_gene: TRBJ2-3; v_gene: TRBV6-6; CDR3aa: CASSLSPGDTQYF
j_gene: TRBJ1-1; v_gene: TRBV27; CDR3aa: CASSLVGLGTEAFF
j_gene: TRBJ2-1; v_gene: TRBV28; CDR3aa: CASSLSPLIREQFF
j_gene: TRBJ2-2; v_gene: TRBV20-1; CDR3aa: CSASLTGELFF
j_gene: TRBJ2-6; v_gene: TRBV19; CDR3aa: CASSISRSGANVLTF
j_gene: TRBJ2-5; v_gene: TRBV7-9; CDR3aa: CASSLARGGVLEETQYF
j_gene: TRBJ2-3; v_gene: TRBV7-3; CDR3aa: CASSLNGTPLDTQYF
j_gene: TRBJ1-1; v_gene: TRBV13; CDR3aa: CASSSKGILNTEAFF
j_gene: TRBJ2-5; v_gene: TRBV6-2/TRBV6-3; CDR3aa: CASSVEASQETQYF
j_gene: TRBJ1-5; v_gene: TRBV20-1; CDR3aa: CSARDRAGLSNQPQHF
j_gene: TRBJ1-4; v_gene: TRBV7-9; CDR3aa: CASSLGQDEKLFF
j_gene: TRBJ2-7; v_gene: TRBV19; CDR3aa: CASNDPQGLSYEQYF
j_gene: TRBJ2-1; v_gene: TRBV30; CDR3aa: CAWSGTSGGFCSYNEQFF
j_gene: TRBJ2-1; v_gene: TRBV13; CDR3aa: CASSLAQTEQNEQFF
j_gene: TRBJ2-1; v_gene: TRBV5-5; CDR3aa: CASSLVPSGRLSEQFF
j_gene: TRBJ1-1; v_gene: TRBV12-3/TRBV12-4; CDR3aa: CASRLPGLAYPEAFF
j_gene: TRBJ2-1; v_gene: TRBV7-8; CDR3aa: CASSPGIAGGNEQFF
j_gene: TRBJ2-7; v_gene: TRBV7-9; CDR3aa: CASRDRGNYEQYF
j_gene: TRBJ1-1; v_gene: TRBV11-2; CDR3aa: CASSLGGEENTEAFF
j_gene: TRBJ1-2; v_gene: TRBV5-3; CDR3aa: CASSTPGQGSYGYTF
j_gene: TRBJ1-5; v_gene: TRBV4-3; CDR3aa: CASSQGSFSPQHF
j_gene: TRBJ2-7; v_gene: TRBV4-3; CDR3aa: CASSQARGGYEQYF
j_gene: TRBJ2-6; v_gene: TRBV29-1; CDR3aa: CSVHWAPGLPGANVLTF
j_gene: TRBJ2-1; v_gene: TRBV12-3/TRBV12-4; CDR3aa: CATCAGGWDEQFF
j_gene: TRBJ2-7; v_gene: TRBV30; CDR3aa: CAWWGAGEQYF
j_gene: TRBJ1-1; v_gene: TRBV4-3; CDR3aa: CASSQEGNWNTEAFF
j_gene: TRBJ2-7; v_gene: TRBV7-9; CDR3aa: CASSYLQGYEQYF
j_gene: TRBJ2-3; v_gene: TRBV24-1; CDR3aa: CATSDPGLSTDTQYF
j_gene: TRBJ2-3; v_gene: TRBV6-5; CDR3aa: CASSTSRVVGTDTQYF
j_gene: TRBJ2-2; v_gene: TRBV9; CDR3aa: CASKLGGGDTGELFF
j_gene: TRBJ1-4; v_gene: TRBV6-1; CDR3aa: CASSDTMEAANEKLFF
j_gene: TRBJ2-3; v_gene: TRBV20-1; CDR3aa: CSARVGAGRGTDTQYF
j_gene: TRBJ2-6; v_gene: TRBV2; CDR3aa: CASSELRGANVLTF
j_gene: TRBJ1-1; v_gene: TRBV27; CDR3aa: CASSLAGSGEAFF
j_gene: TRBJ2-1; v_gene: TRBV19; CDR3aa: CASSISPGANEQFF
j_gene: TRBJ2-5; v_gene: TRBV20-1; CDR3aa: CSARDTGGGETQYF
j_gene: TRBJ2-7; v_gene: TRBV5-6; CDR3aa: CASSDGLAGSYEQYF
j_gene: TRBJ2-3; v_gene: TRBV20-1; CDR3aa: CSARDEGLAGVQDTQYF
j_gene: TRBJ1-1; v_gene: TRBV19; CDR3aa: CASSIATRSRAEAFF
j_gene: TRBJ2-7; v_gene: TRBV7-9; CDR3aa: CASSLGQGPEQYF
j_gene: TRBJ1-5; v_gene: TRBV19; CDR3aa: CASAGLGQPQHF
j_gene: TRBJ2-7; v_gene: TRBV7-2; CDR3aa: CASSFARAGYEQYF
j_gene: TRBJ2-3; v_gene: TRBV7-2; CDR3aa: CASSLEGGVLSTDTQYF